These 21 T cell receptor beta chains share one sample of origin, sequenced in a study of cytomegalovirus exposure and HLA in healthy donors (dated by TCRdb to 2015 to 2018). Library construction relied on the immunoSEQ multiplex PCR assay. The multiplex PCR relied on a mix of 60 forward primers for TCR Vbeta segments and 13 reverse primers for TCR Jbeta segments. TCRdb's version of the immuneACCESS table is confined to in-frame rearrangements and falls short of the full clone set. An unresolved V gene accounts for under half of the shortfall where checked; the remainder is of unknown origin. This sample gives fewer than 130,000 clones in total; approximately 70% of them show up just once. The ten largest clones represent roughly a tenth of the sample. Sequencing was done on a sample of PBMCs. These receptor sequences come from a man aged 35 to 55 in good health and CMV-seropositive.

The genes are TRBV27 and TRBJ2-1, with D possibly being TRBD2 (7 bases). V lost 1 base and J lost 2, with 12 bases in between. The CDR3 extends over 16 amino acids. From germline, CDR1 is MNHEY and CDR2 SMNVEV (reference sequence). The CDR3 nucleotides read TGTGCCAGCAGTTTATTTGGGGGGGCCACCTACAATGAGCAGTTCTTC. This encodes CASSLFGGATYNEQFF.

V and J are TRBV2 and TRBJ1-6, with D possibly being TRBD1 (6 bases). This CDR3 region has 18 residues. Germline V CDR1 and CDR2: SNHLY, FYNNEI. Deletions cut 6 bases from V and 0 bases from J, with 18 bases between. The CDR3 sequence: CASRGRGTLSSYNSPLHF. In DNA, the CDR3 is TGTGCCAGCAGAGGCAGGGGTACACTCAGCTCCTATAATTCACCCCTCCACTTT.

The chain joins TRBV27 to TRBJ1-5, with a tentative D call TRBD1 (6 bases). Germline CDR1 and CDR2: MNHEY and SMNVEV (reference sequence). V was clipped by 2 bases and J by 5 bases, with 22 bases between them. The CDR3 runs 18 residues. The DNA for the CDR3 is TGTGCCAGCAGTTTAATGGGGACAAGGGGTGTAATTGATCAGCCCCAGCATTTT. Its translation: CASSLMGTRGVIDQPQHF.

The chain carries TRBV10-3 and TRBJ2-7; TRBD1 might be the D (6 bases). V was pared by 8 bases and J by 7 bases, with 18 bases between. Germline assignment: CDR1 ENHRY and CDR2 SYGVKD. CDR3 length equals 13 residues. CDR3 bases: TGTGCCATCGGACAGCCGGGCGTTCGTGAGCAGTACTTC. Protein product: CAIGQPGVREQYF.

The genes are TRBV5-1 and TRBJ2-7; D might be TRBD2 (6 bases). Per the germline V gene, CDR1 is SGHRS and CDR2 is YFSETQ. The CDR3 contains 12 residues. V gave up 0 bases and J gave up 7 bases, with 8 bases separating them. The CDR3 protein is CASSLGGAEQYF. In nucleotides, the CDR3 is TGCGCCAGCAGCTTGGGCGGGGCTGAGCAGTACTTC.

V is TRBV4-2 and J is TRBJ2-7, with unresolved D. The CDR3 length is 14 residues. Trimming pared 0 bases from V and 6 bases from J, leaving 12 bases between. Germline CDR1 reads LGHNA; CDR2 reads YNFKEQ. This chain's CDR3 is CASSQEASFSEQYF. CDR3 nucleotide sequence: TGTGCCAGCAGCCAAGAGGCTAGTTTTTCCGAGCAGTACTTC.

The rearrangement joins TRBV7-9 to TRBJ2-3, with 8 bases identical to TRBD2. There are 16 residues in the CDR3. With 2 bases clipped from V and 0 bases from J, the junction kept 4 bases outside the gene matches. CDR1 and CDR2 from the germline V gene are SEHNR and FQNEAQ (reference sequence). The CDR3 bases are TGTGCCAGCAGCTTAACCGGCGGGAGGAGCACAGATACGCAGTATTTT. This translates into CASSLTGGRSTDTQYF.

The chain has TRBV10-1 and TRBJ2-5; TRBD2 matches 8 bases. The CDR3 loop spans 14 amino acids. The V segment lost 8 bases and the J segment 3 bases; nucleotides outside the gene matches: 8. Per germline, CDR1 WNHNN and CDR2 SYGVQD (reference sequence). This CDR3 reads CASGPGGQEETQYF. CDR3 DNA sequence: TGCGCCAGCGGCCCGGGGGGGCAGGAAGAGACCCAGTACTTC.

V gene TRBV7-9 combines with J gene TRBJ2-7; unclear D gene. The CDR3 sequence is 13 residues long. Germline V gene lookup returns CDR1 SEHNR and CDR2 FQNEAQ (reference sequence). V lost 2 bases to trimming and J lost 5 bases, with 10 bases between them. The chain's CDR3 is CASSLPSGNEQYF. The CDR3 DNA reads TGTGCCAGCAGCTTACCTTCAGGTAACGAGCAGTACTTC.

The gene calls are TRBV6-1 and TRBJ1-1, with D hard to call. Deletions cut 7 bases from V and 1 base from J, with 10 bases between. The CDR3 is made up of 13 amino acids. In germline, CDR1 is MNHNS, CDR2 SASEGT. For the CDR3, the DNA is TGTGCCAGCATTTCCGTTTCGAACACTGAAGCTTTCTTT. Residues: CASISVSNTEAFF.

The chain is built from TRBV4-3 and TRBJ2-7; the match to TRBD1 covers 9 bases. From germline, CDR1 is LGHNA and CDR2 YSLEER. CDR3 length: 10 amino acids. V shed 11 bases, J shed 7 bases, and the junction held 3 bases outside the gene matches. For the CDR3, the DNA is TGCGCCCCCGACAGGGGGGAGCAGTACTTC. Residues: CAPDRGEQYF.

In the case of this clone: Additional DNA sequences in this sample encode the identical CDR3. The chain carries TRBV6-1 and TRBJ1-5; the D gene is possibly TRBD1 (5 bases). The CDR3 is 13 residues long. The germline V gene has CDR1 MNHNS and CDR2 SASEGT. V dropped 3 bases and J dropped 7 bases, with 10 bases sitting between them. Here the CDR3 reads CASSDREGQPQHF. Here the CDR3 DNA reads TGTGCCAGCAGTGACAGGGAGGGACAGCCCCAGCATTTT.

This clone was counted a single time. This chain links TRBV7-8 with TRBJ2-3; 7 bases fit TRBD1. With 3 bases clipped from V and 1 base from J, the junction kept 4 bases outside the gene matches. CDR3 length: 15 amino acids. Looked up from germline, CDR1 is SGHVS and CDR2 is FQNEAQ. CDR3 amino acids: CASSFRQGGTDTQYF. CDR3 bases: TGTGCCAGCAGCTTCCGACAGGGAGGCACAGATACGCAGTATTTT.

This clone was detected a few times. J is TRBJ1-2 and V is TRBV29-1, with 8 bases that match TRBD1. J was trimmed by 8 bases and V by 3 bases; bases with no gene match: 8. The CDR3 runs to 13 residues. Germline V gene sequence: CDR1 SQVTM, CDR2 ANQGSEA. The CDR3 DNA follows: TGCAGCGTTGACCCAGGGGGCGCGAGCGGCTACACCTTC. Its translation: CSVDPGGASGYTF.

J is TRBJ1-2 and V is TRBV7-2; D may be TRBD1 (6 bases). The CDR3 contains 14 residues. V lost 4 bases, J lost 4 bases, and 13 bases lay in between. The germline V gene encodes CDR1 SGHTA and CDR2 FQGNSA. The DNA of the CDR3 is TGTGCCAGCAGCTCCTTCACAGGGCCCTATGGCTACACCTTC. Its translation is CASSSFTGPYGYTF.

In this sample, this clone turned up once. One junction end does not reproduce the germline sequence, and a read error may be involved. The V and J genes are TRBV4-2 and TRBJ2-7, with 10 bases lining up with TRBD1. The CDR3 covers 14 residues. In germline, CDR1 is LGHNA, CDR2 YNFKEQ. CDR3 coding DNA: TGTGCCAGCAGCCAAGAGGACCGGGACAGGGGTGCCCACTTC. The encoded protein is CASSQEDRDRGAHF.

This chain links TRBV5-1 with TRBJ1-1; no clear D. Trimming stripped 2 bases from V and 7 bases from J, with 15 bases between. From germline, CDR1 is SGHRS and CDR2 YFSETQ. This CDR3 has 14 amino acids. The CDR3 nucleotides read TGCGCCAGCAGCTTCCCCGACGGAAGACTTGAAGCTTTCTTT. Translated, it gives CASSFPDGRLEAFF.

The gene calls are TRBV21-1 and TRBJ2-1; the table's D call, TRBD2, has no DNA check behind it. TRBV21-1 is described as a pseudogene. The CDR3 runs to 15 residues. In nucleotides, the CDR3 is TGTGCCAGCAGCGCTTTGAGGGAGGGCCGGGATGAGCAGTTCTTC. This gives the protein CASSALREGRDEQFF.

The chain employs TRBV27 and TRBJ2-7; 11 bases line up with TRBD2. The CDR3 is made up of 15 amino acids. V dropped 5 bases and J dropped 3; count of bases not matched to a gene: 6. Germline V gene lookup returns CDR1 MNHEY and CDR2 SMNVEV (reference sequence). The CDR3 loop is CASSLVGTSGYEQYF. For the CDR3, the DNA is TGTGCCAGCAGTCTAGTCGGGACTAGCGGCTACGAGCAGTACTTC.

This clone was detected only a few times. The V and J genes are TRBV28 and TRBJ2-2; 7 nucleotides agree with TRBD1. The CDR3 spans 15 residues. Trimming cost V 8 bases and J 0 bases; bases outside gene matches: 6. The germline CDR1 and CDR2 sequences are MDHEN and SYDVKM. The CDR3 loop reads CASQTGQTNTGELFF. Here the CDR3 DNA reads TGTGCCAGCCAGACAGGGCAGACGAACACCGGGGAGCTGTTTTTT.

The chain is built from TRBV6-5 and TRBJ1-1; D is perhaps TRBD1 (6 bases). V was cut by 4 bases and J by 1 base, with 10 bases left in between. The germline V gene encodes CDR1 MNHEY and CDR2 SVGAGI. The CDR3 is 14 amino acids. This CDR3 is CASSSTGPNTEAFF. The DNA for the CDR3 is TGTGCCAGCAGTTCGACAGGACCGAACACTGAAGCTTTCTTT.